This section outlines one T cell receptor beta chain sequence together with its context. This record belongs to a study of shared T cell receptors in the human thymus. The CDR3 is made up of 14 amino acids. The V gene's germline CDR1 is MDHEN and CDR2 SYDVKM. With V trimmed by 7 bases and J by 5 bases, 9 bases remained unmatched. Using immunoSEQ multiplex PCR, the repertoire was profiled, and TCRdb retains in-frame clones only, with some absent. The sample lists more than 550,000 clones, around 87% seen once, with 0.0094% in the top ten. This sample also appeared in a second study, on human thymus T cells. As that report states: Donors were healthy Finnish infants having corrective surgery for congenital heart defects. Thymic tissue was derived from resections collected during corrective heart surgery. Thymic and blood repertoires appeared to carry a bias in their V and J gene usage. Reports from related research described highly overlapping thymic repertoires among unrelated individuals.

The receptor was isolated from a boy under two years old with a congenital heart defect. V gene TRBV28 combines with J gene TRBJ2-5, with TRBD2 identical over 8 bases. Sample: thymocytes. CDR3 sequence (DNA): TGTGCCAGCACCCGCGGGGGGCCGGGGGAGACCCAGTACTTC. It translates to CASTRGGPGETQYF.